The 27 T cell receptor beta chains reported below all come from one sample, sequenced in a study of blood T cell repertoires in COVID-19. Using immunoSEQ multiplex PCR, the repertoire was profiled, and TCRdb retains in-frame clones only, with some absent. The table has tens of thousands of clones, roughly 90% seen once. Material for sequencing was peripheral blood. The receptor source for this set is a woman aged 80 or over with acute or convalescent COVID-19.

The chain is built from TRBV7-2 and TRBJ2-5; 7 nucleotides agree with TRBD2. The CDR3 consists of 15 residues. The V segment lost 1 base and the J segment 5 bases; nucleotides outside the gene matches: 7. The germline V gene has CDR1 SGHTA and CDR2 FQGNSA. CDR3 in DNA: TGTGCCAGCAGCTTAGGGGGGGAGGGGTTCGAGACCCAGTACTTC. As protein: CASSLGGEGFETQYF.

The chain recombines TRBV7-9 with TRBJ2-1; a possible D gene is TRBD1 (6 bases). There are 16 residues in the CDR3. The germline gives CDR1 SEHNR, CDR2 FQNEAQ (reference sequence). Trimming took 1 base from V and 7 from J, leaving 17 bases between them. The CDR3 nucleotides read TGTGCCAGCAGCTTAGGCCAGGGGAGATTCGGTAATGAGCAGTTCTTC. It translates to CASSLGQGRFGNEQFF.

The chain links TRBV18 to TRBJ2-1; D possibly corresponds to TRBD1 (5 bases). The CDR3 loop spans 15 amino acids. The V and J ends lost 3 bases and 7 bases respectively, with 16 bases between them. Germline CDR1 is KGHSH and CDR2 is LQKENI. In nucleotides, the CDR3 is TGTGCCAGCTCACCCAGGGCTAGATCGGAGAATGAGCAGTTCTTC. Encoded protein: CASSPRARSENEQFF.

The chain is built from TRBV7-3 and TRBJ2-7; 9 bases align to TRBD1. The CDR3 is 13 residues long. The junction had 4 bases not matched to a gene; V was cut back by 5 bases and J by 5 bases. Per the germline V gene, CDR1 is SGHTA and CDR2 is FQGTGA. The CDR3 bases are TGTGCCAGCAGCGCGGGACAGGGCGACGAGCAGTACTTC. Translating it yields CASSAGQGDEQYF.

In the case of this clone: An end of the junction does not agree with germline; a read error may underlie this. The chain uses TRBV7-2 and TRBJ2-1, with D possibly TRBD2 on 6 matching bases. The CDR3 contains 13 residues. The germline V gene has CDR1 SGHTA and CDR2 FQGNSA. The chain's CDR3 is CASSTDPTTGGVF. The CDR3 nucleotides read TGTGCCAGCAGCACCGACCCGACAACTGGAGGGGTCTTC.

J is TRBJ2-7 and V is TRBV6-5; maybe TRBD1 (5 bases). Germline V lookup: CDR1 MNHEY, CDR2 SVGAGI. CDR3 length: 15 amino acids. V was shortened by 2 bases and J by 0 bases, with 11 bases between the two germline ends. In nucleotides, the CDR3 is TGTGCCAGCAGTTACCTGCAGGGATACTCCTACGAGCAGTACTTC. Translation: CASSYLQGYSYEQYF.

The chain employs TRBV6-1 and TRBJ1-2, with TRBD1 identical over 7 bases. Trimming took 3 bases from V and 2 from J; bases not matched to a gene: 6. Germline V gene data show CDR1 as MNHNS and CDR2 as SASEGT. The CDR3 has 15 residues. CDR3 protein: CASSEGHRGNYGYTF. CDR3 DNA: TGTGCCAGCAGTGAGGGCCACAGGGGAAACTATGGCTACACCTTC.

The rearrangement uses TRBV5-1 and TRBJ2-3, with 10 positions matching TRBD2. Germline assignment: CDR1 SGHRS and CDR2 YFSETQ. With V trimmed by 0 bases and J by 5 bases, 12 bases remained unmatched. This CDR3 is built from 18 residues. CDR3 loop: CASSLAGASGSIGDTQYF. The CDR3 DNA follows: TGCGCCAGCAGCTTGGCCGGGGCTAGCGGGAGTATCGGAGATACGCAGTATTTT.

The V call is TRBV7-9, the J call TRBJ2-7; 12 positions agree with TRBD2. V shed 0 bases, J shed 4 bases, and the junction held 4 bases outside the gene matches. The length of the CDR3 is 16 residues. Germline assignment: CDR1 SEHNR and CDR2 FQNEAQ (reference sequence). The CDR3 loop is CASSLARLAGGYEQYF. The CDR3 DNA sequence: TGTGCCAGCAGCTTAGCGCGTCTAGCGGGGGGGTACGAGCAGTACTTC.

This chain uses TRBV2 with TRBJ2-5, with D perhaps matching TRBD1 (6 bases). Germline values: CDR1 SNHLY, CDR2 FYNNEI. The V end was cut by 1 base, the J end by 4 bases, with 13 bases between. The CDR3 runs 15 residues. CDR3 protein: CASSEETGSAETQYF. DNA of the CDR3: TGTGCCAGCAGTGAAGAGACAGGTTCGGCAGAGACCCAGTACTTC.

The chain links TRBV4-1 to TRBJ2-1, with TRBD2 matching over 8 bases. The germline V gene encodes CDR1 MGHRA and CDR2 YSYEKL. This CDR3 has 19 residues. The trim removed 2 bases at V and 8 bases at J, leaving 20 bases unmatched. CDR3 coding DNA: TGCGCCAGCAGCCAAAGGGGGGTGGGAGCGGGAGAGGTCAATTATGAGCAGTTCTTC. It codes for CASSQRGVGAGEVNYEQFF.

This chain uses TRBV5-4 with TRBJ2-1; 14 bases agree with TRBD2. The CDR3 spans 16 residues. Unmatched junction bases numbered 9, after V lost 4 bases and J lost 9 bases. From germline, CDR1 is SGHNT and CDR2 YYREEE (reference sequence). CDR3: CASSPPPGLAGAEQFF. For the CDR3, the DNA is TGTGCCAGCAGCCCTCCTCCGGGACTAGCGGGAGCTGAGCAGTTCTTC.

This sequence joins TRBV5-1 and TRBJ1-5; TRBD1 matches at 7 bases. V gave up 3 bases and J gave up 0 bases; unmatched junction bases: 3. Germline values: CDR1 SGHRS, CDR2 YFSETQ. CDR3 length equals 15 residues. The CDR3 nucleotides are TGCGCCAGCAGCTCCGGGACAGTTAGCAATCAGCCCCAGCATTTT. Translated: CASSSGTVSNQPQHF.

This sequence joins TRBV27 and TRBJ2-2, with TRBD2 identical over 13 bases. The CDR3 extends over 18 amino acids. V trimming: 5 bases; J trimming: 0 bases; junction bases outside the gene matches: 6. Germline-derived CDR1 and CDR2 are MNHEY and SMNVEV (reference sequence). The CDR3 nucleotides are TGTGCCAGCAGTCCCGGACTAGCGGGAGCCCCGAACACCGGGGAGCTGTTTTTT. Amino acid sequence: CASSPGLAGAPNTGELFF.

This clone was seen a single time. The chain recombines TRBV30 with TRBJ2-3, with a possible D match to TRBD2 (5 bases). The CDR3 runs to 16 residues. Germline V gives CDR1 GTSNPN, CDR2 SVGIG (reference sequence). V lost 4 bases to trimming and J lost 0 bases, with 17 bases between them. The CDR3 DNA reads TGTGCCTGGACGAGGGAAGGCCGAGCTAGCACAGATACGCAGTATTTT. The encoded protein is CAWTREGRASTDTQYF.

J is TRBJ1-1 and V is TRBV4-3; 10 nucleotides match TRBD1. This CDR3 contains 14 residues. Trimming cost V 4 bases and J 5 bases; bases outside gene matches: 4. From germline, CDR1 is LGHNA and CDR2 YSLEER. The chain's CDR3 is CASSPRTGGTEAFF. Here the CDR3 DNA reads TGCGCCAGCAGCCCTCGGACAGGGGGGACTGAAGCTTTCTTT.

The chain links TRBV4-3 to TRBJ1-4, with D maybe TRBD1 (6 bases). The CDR3 consists of 15 residues. The V gene lost 3 bases and the J gene lost 3 bases, with 11 bases spanning the gap. Germline CDR1 is LGHNA and CDR2 is YSLEER. The chain's CDR3 is CASSQEDSSNEKLFF. In DNA form, the CDR3 reads TGCGCCAGCAGCCAGGAGGACAGCTCTAATGAAAAACTGTTTTTT.

V and J are TRBV5-8 and TRBJ2-7; TRBD2 aligns across 8 bases. The CDR3 spans 16 residues. The J segment lost 2 bases and the V segment lost 4 bases, leaving 11 bases of the junction unmatched. Germline assignment: CDR1 SGHTS and CDR2 YDEGEE. The CDR3 region is CASSVQRTSGTYEQYF. CDR3 nucleotides: TGTGCCAGCAGCGTACAGCGTACTAGCGGAACCTACGAGCAGTACTTC.

V usage is TRBV7-9 and J usage is TRBJ2-2, with TRBD2 matching 7 bases. The CDR3 extends over 16 amino acids. Germline CDR1 is SEHNR and CDR2 is FQNEAQ (reference sequence). The V segment lost 0 bases and the J segment 6 bases; nucleotides outside the gene matches: 7. CDR3 DNA: TGTGCCAGCAGCTTAGCGGGGAGGGCCGAAGCCGGGGAGCTGTTTTTT. Translating it yields CASSLAGRAEAGELFF.

The chain joins TRBV11-2 to TRBJ1-5, with D unresolved. The length of the CDR3 is 15 residues. Trimming took 0 bases from V and 5 from J, leaving 11 bases between them. CDR1 SGHAT and CDR2 FQNNGV come from the germline V gene. The CDR3 reads CASSLDGAAHQPQHF. The CDR3 region has the DNA TGTGCCAGCAGCTTAGATGGAGCCGCCCATCAGCCCCAGCATTTT.

The chain combines TRBV6-1 with TRBJ2-1; 8 bases map to TRBD2. The junction had 3 bases not matched to a gene; V was cut back by 2 bases and J by 3 bases. CDR1 and CDR2 (germline): MNHNS, SASEGT. CDR3 length: 15 amino acids. The CDR3 loop reads CASSEIAGLYNEQFF. DNA for the CDR3: TGTGCCAGCAGTGAAATAGCGGGGCTCTACAATGAGCAGTTCTTC.

The chain employs TRBV9 and TRBJ2-1, with 9 bases lining up with TRBD1. In germline, CDR1 is SGDLS, CDR2 YYNGEE. With 3 bases clipped from V and 4 bases from J, the junction kept 8 bases outside the gene matches. The length of the CDR3 is 16 residues. The CDR3 sequence: CASSARTGEPYNEQFF. In DNA, the CDR3 is TGTGCCAGCAGCGCCCGGACAGGGGAGCCATACAATGAGCAGTTCTTC.

The V gene is TRBV7-9, the J gene TRBJ1-1; D is uncertain. This CDR3 has 15 amino acids. The V and J ends lost 7 bases and 0 bases respectively, with 15 bases between them. Germline CDR1 and CDR2: SEHNR and FQNEAQ (reference sequence). CDR3 sequence: CASNLDGRVNTEAFF. CDR3 in DNA: TGTGCCAGCAACCTTGATGGTCGGGTGAACACTGAAGCTTTCTTT.

The chain carries TRBV6-5 and TRBJ1-5; 9 bases are a match to TRBD1. In germline, CDR1 is MNHEY, CDR2 SVGAGI. This CDR3 has 15 residues. V dropped 2 bases and J dropped 6; count of bases not matched to a gene: 5. The CDR3 DNA reads as TGTGCCAGCAGTTACGGACAGGGGAAGAGTCAGCCCCAGCATTTT. It codes for CASSYGQGKSQPQHF.

The rearrangement links TRBV5-1 to TRBJ1-2, with 8 bases aligning to TRBD1. From germline, CDR1 is SGHRS and CDR2 YFSETQ. The CDR3 extends over 15 amino acids. V dropped 5 bases and J dropped 7; count of bases not matched to a gene: 13. The CDR3 bases are TGCGCCAGCAGGACAGGGGAGGCGCTAGTTAGTGGCTACACCTTC. Protein sequence: CASRTGEALVSGYTF.

The chain carries TRBV5-1 and TRBJ2-1, with D maybe TRBD2 (5 bases). The V end was cut by 4 bases, the J end by 8 bases, with 10 bases between. The CDR3 totals 12 residues. Germline V gene data show CDR1 as SGHRS and CDR2 as YFSETQ. The CDR3 reads CASSGSGYEQFF. The CDR3 DNA reads as TGCGCCAGCAGCGGCTCGGGGTATGAGCAGTTCTTC.

The CDR3 is CASSITDRPSNQPQHF. CDR3 bases: TGTGCCAGTAGTATAACCGACAGGCCTAGCAATCAGCCCCAGCATTTT. The rearrangement uses TRBV19 and TRBJ1-5, with a weak D call TRBD1 (6 bases). V lost 2 bases to trimming and J lost 0 bases, with 11 bases between them. CDR3 length: 16 residues. Germline assignment: CDR1 LNHDA and CDR2 SQIVND (reference sequence).